This T cell receptor (beta chain) was captured in a study of shared clonotypes between healthy human individuals. Sequencing was performed with immunoSEQ multiplex PCR; in TCRdb, only in-frame clones are kept and a portion is missing. The profile shows fewer than 1.6 million clones, about 98.5% of them singletons. The CDR3 runs 14 residues. This clonotype was obtained from a man aged 25 to 40 in good health. Specimen: naive CD4+ T cells sorted from blood. Subset indicated: CD45RA+ positively selected. The chain couples TRBV12-1 to TRBJ1-5. TRBV12-1 is termed a pseudogene. For the CDR3, the DNA is TGTGCCAGCAGCTTTGCGCACCCCAATCAGCCCCAGCATTTT. Its protein is CASSFAHPNQPQHF.